Given below is one T cell receptor beta chain in context. The antigen is unknown. The sample originates from a study of OX40 agonist ivuxolimab in advanced cancers. Generated by immunoSEQ multiplex PCR, the TCRdb table keeps only in-frame clones and is missing some. The table lists some 30,000 clones, roughly 91% of them singletons. J was trimmed by 2 bases and V by 5 bases; bases with no gene match: 7. From germline, CDR1 is SGHTA and CDR2 FQGNSA. There are 15 residues in the CDR3. Study-level results: Clonal expansion by week 6 occurred in CD4+ and CD8+ blood T cells (at 0.1 to 3.0 mg/kg). Among the lowest peripheral clonal expansion occurred in 0.1-3.0 mg/kg partial responders.

The TCR sequence derives from an adult with an advanced solid tumor such as melanoma, head and neck, liver or kidney cancer. The J gene is TRBJ2-7, the V gene TRBV7-2; 9 nucleotides line up with TRBD1. The sequencing used CD4+ or CD8+ T cells sorted from blood, collected in a trial of the OX40 agonist ivuxolimab. The CDR3 loop reads CASSRPGQGTYEQYF. The CDR3 DNA follows: TGTGCCAGCAGCCGGCCGGGACAGGGAACCTACGAGCAGTACTTC.